This is a list of T cell receptor beta chains from one sample in a study of T cells after yellow fever vaccination. TCRdb used MiXCR to reprocess the 5' RACE reads, holding one entry per CDR3 protein. This table has hundreds of thousands of distinct CDR3 sequences, about a fifth appearing once. The specimen was PBMCs, collected 15 days after the yellow fever booster vaccination. These receptors were obtained from a man aged 25-40 years who received the YFV17D yellow fever vaccine. Both conserved end residues are part of each CDR3. D genes are given only for firm matches. Expanded clones get a size class; other rows say once, few or many, or leave the size out.

DNA,CDR3,V,size,D,J
TGCAGTGCACTCCCCCCAACGCAAGCCAAAAACATTCAGTACTTC,CSALPPTQAKNIQYF,TRBV20-1,few,.,TRBJ2-4
TGCAGCGTAACGAGCGGGAGCGACGAGCAGTACTTC,CSVTSGSDEQYF,TRBV29-1,few,TRBD2,TRBJ2-7
TGTGCCAGCAACCCCGGGCGGGGCCTATCCTTCAATGAGCAGTTCTTC,CASNPGRGLSFNEQFF,TRBV7-2,.,.,TRBJ2-1
TGTGCCAGCCAGGGAGTCGGGTCGAACACTGAAGCTTTCTTT,CASQGVGSNTEAFF,TRBV6-1,few,.,TRBJ1-1
TGCGCTTCGGATAGCGGCACAGATACGCAGTATTTT,CASDSGTDTQYF,TRBV10-2,few,.,TRBJ2-3
TGTGCCAGCAGCCCCCTAGGGGGACCTGAGCAGTTCTTC,CASSPLGGPEQFF,TRBV7-2,few,.,TRBJ2-1
TGCAGTGCTAGATTAGGGACGGCTCGGGAGGGCTACACCTTC,CSARLGTAREGYTF,TRBV20-1,few,.,TRBJ1-2
TGTGCCAGCAGCCAAGAAAAGATTCAGTACTTC,CASSQEKIQYF,TRBV3-1,.,.,TRBJ2-4
TGCAGTACGCTACTCCAGGGGGCTAGCTACGAGCAGTACTTC,CSTLLQGASYEQYF,TRBV20-1,.,TRBD1,TRBJ2-7
TGCAGCGTTGATACGGGGGGCTCTGAAGCTTTCTTT,CSVDTGGSEAFF,TRBV29-1,.,.,TRBJ1-1
TGTGCCAGCAGTTTCTGGGGGCTCTCCTACGAGCAGTACTTC,CASSFWGLSYEQYF,TRBV27,.,.,TRBJ2-7
TGTGCCTGGACCGAGGAAGGGGGTAGCACAGATACGCAGTATTTT,CAWTEEGGSTDTQYF,TRBV30,few,.,TRBJ2-3
TGTGCCACCCAGGGACTAGCTGCCTACGAGCAGTACTTC,CATQGLAAYEQYF,TRBV6-2/TRBV6-3,.,TRBD2,TRBJ2-7
TGTGCCAGCAGCCAAGATCGGGCGCTTGGGGAGCAGTTCTTC,CASSQDRALGEQFF,TRBV4-2,few,.,TRBJ2-1
TGTGCCAGCAGCCAACCAGACACAGATACGCAGTATTTT,CASSQPDTDTQYF,TRBV3-1,.,.,TRBJ2-3
TGTGCCAGCAGCCCGGGGGCTTCGGATACGCAGTATTTT,CASSPGASDTQYF,TRBV5-8,.,.,TRBJ2-3
TGTGCCAGCAGTTATCCCTCAGGGCGTCTCTACAATGAGCAGTTCTTC,CASSYPSGRLYNEQFF,TRBV6-2/TRBV6-3,.,.,TRBJ2-1
TGTGCCAGCAGGCTACTAGCGGGATTCGAGCAGTTCTTC,CASRLLAGFEQFF,TRBV7-2,.,TRBD2,TRBJ2-1
TGCGCCAGCAGCTCCCGGGACAGCCTCCGGAAAGGACAAGGCTACACCTTC,CASSSRDSLRKGQGYTF,TRBV5-1,many,TRBD1,TRBJ1-2
TGCAGCGTTCGGGGGGAAGACAATGAGCAGTTCTTC,CSVRGEDNEQFF,TRBV29-1,.,TRBD2,TRBJ2-1
TGTGCCAGCAGAGGCTACAGATCCTACGAGCAGTACTTC,CASRGYRSYEQYF,TRBV27,few,.,TRBJ2-7
TGCAGTGCGGACCTGACAGGGTCGCTCGAGCAGTACTTC,CSADLTGSLEQYF,TRBV20-1,.,TRBD1,TRBJ2-7
TGTGCCAGCAGCTTTACCGGGCCGAGCTCCTACGAGCAGTACTTC,CASSFTGPSSYEQYF,TRBV7-2,few,.,TRBJ2-7
TGTGCCACCAGAGACAGGAGGGCTGATGAGCAGTTCTTC,CATRDRRADEQFF,TRBV24-1,few,.,TRBJ2-1
TGTGCCAGCAGCTTTGGGACAGCTTACACCGGGGAGCTGTTTTTT,CASSFGTAYTGELFF,TRBV11-3,.,TRBD1,TRBJ2-2
TGCAGCGTGAGGGGGACGGAGGATAATAACTATGGCTACACCTTC,CSVRGTEDNNYGYTF,TRBV29-1,.,.,TRBJ1-2
TGCAGCGGGGATAGCGCCGGGCGGAGCACAGATACGCAGTATTTT,CSGDSAGRSTDTQYF,TRBV29-1,.,.,TRBJ2-3
TGTGCCAGCAGCTTGGCTAACAGGGTTGAGACCCAGTACTTC,CASSLANRVETQYF,TRBV5-5,.,.,TRBJ2-5
TGTGCCAGCAGCTTATGGGACACTGAAGAAAACACCATATATTTT,CASSLWDTEENTIYF,TRBV7-2,.,.,TRBJ1-3
TGTGCCAGCAGCCAACTAGCGGGACCTACCTACAATGAGCAGTTCTTC,CASSQLAGPTYNEQFF,TRBV3-1,.,TRBD2,TRBJ2-1
TGTGCCAGCAGCCCTAGGGCAGGCCCTAACTATGGCTACACCTTC,CASSPRAGPNYGYTF,TRBV7-9,.,.,TRBJ1-2
TGTGCCAGCAGCTTAGTAGCAAGACTAGCGGGAGGGCCGTTATATGAGCAGTTCTTC,CASSLVARLAGGPLYEQFF,TRBV7-6,few,TRBD2,TRBJ2-1
TGTGCCAGCAGTCGACAGGGCGAGGGGTGGGGTGAGCAGTTCTTC,CASSRQGEGWGEQFF,TRBV6-1,.,TRBD1,TRBJ2-1
TGTGCCAGCAGCTTAGGCTGGACTAGCGGGACCAGACACACAGATACGCAGTATTTT,CASSLGWTSGTRHTDTQYF,TRBV7-8,few,TRBD2,TRBJ2-3
TGCAGTGCTAGGGTCGGTAGCGGGAGCTACAATGAGCAGTTCTTC,CSARVGSGSYNEQFF,TRBV20-1,.,TRBD2,TRBJ2-1
TGTGCCAGCAGCGGGTGGTTAGGCTACGAGCAGTACTTC,CASSGWLGYEQYF,TRBV9,.,.,TRBJ2-7
TGCGCCAGCAGTTCCGACCACAATGAGCAGTTCTTC,CASSSDHNEQFF,TRBV10-1,.,.,TRBJ2-1
TGTGCCAGCAAACCGCGTGGGGGGGCCCTACGGGATGAGCAGTTCTTC,CASKPRGGALRDEQFF,TRBV28,.,.,TRBJ2-1
TGTGCCAGCAGCTTTTTTAACAGCTTAACAGATACGCAGTATTTT,CASSFFNSLTDTQYF,TRBV5-8,few,.,TRBJ2-3
TGCAGTGCCCTACAGAGCACAGATACGCAGTATTTT,CSALQSTDTQYF,TRBV20-1,.,.,TRBJ2-3
TGTGCCAGCACTGACACCTGGAACACTGAAGCTTTCTTT,CASTDTWNTEAFF,TRBV12-3/TRBV12-4,.,.,TRBJ1-1
TGCGCCAGCGGCGGCGGGACGGCCAACTCCTACGAGCAGTACTTC,CASGGGTANSYEQYF,TRBV5-1,few,.,TRBJ2-7
TGTGCCAGTAGTATGGGTTTTCGGGGAGCGAACACTGAAGCTTTCTTT,CASSMGFRGANTEAFF,TRBV19,.,.,TRBJ1-1
TGTGCCAGCAGCACCTGGCCTAGCGGGCCCTACAATGAGCAGTTCTTC,CASSTWPSGPYNEQFF,TRBV7-2,.,TRBD2,TRBJ2-1
TGTGCCAGCGGGGCGGGGACAGGGCACGAGCAGTACTTC,CASGAGTGHEQYF,TRBV27,once,TRBD1,TRBJ2-7
TGTGCCACCAGCACCCCAAGGACGAGCTCCTACGAGCAGTACTTC,CATSTPRTSSYEQYF,TRBV15,.,.,TRBJ2-7
TGTGCCAGCAGTTATACCGAATCTAGGGCCTACGAGCAGTACTTC,CASSYTESRAYEQYF,TRBV6-5,few,.,TRBJ2-7
TGCAGCGTTGGGGCACGAGTAGGCTACGAGCAGTACTTC,CSVGARVGYEQYF,TRBV29-1,.,.,TRBJ2-7
TGTGCCAGCAGCTACGGGGTGAACACTGAAGCTTTCTTT,CASSYGVNTEAFF,TRBV7-9,.,.,TRBJ1-1
TGCGCCAGCAGCTTCACCACTAGCGGGAGACTGGAGACCCAGTACTTC,CASSFTTSGRLETQYF,TRBV5-1,.,TRBD2,TRBJ2-5